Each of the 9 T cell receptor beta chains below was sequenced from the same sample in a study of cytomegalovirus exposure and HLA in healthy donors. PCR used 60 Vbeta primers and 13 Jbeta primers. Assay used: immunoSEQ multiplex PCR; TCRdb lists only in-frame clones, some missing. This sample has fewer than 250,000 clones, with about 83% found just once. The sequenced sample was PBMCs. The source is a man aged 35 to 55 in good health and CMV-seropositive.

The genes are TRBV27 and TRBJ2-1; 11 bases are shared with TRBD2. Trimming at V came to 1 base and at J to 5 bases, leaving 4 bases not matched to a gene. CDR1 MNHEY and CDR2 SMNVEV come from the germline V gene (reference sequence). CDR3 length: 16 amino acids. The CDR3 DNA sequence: TGTGCCAGCAGTTTATTTGGACTAGCGGGCCACAATGAGCAGTTCTTC. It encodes CASSLFGLAGHNEQFF.

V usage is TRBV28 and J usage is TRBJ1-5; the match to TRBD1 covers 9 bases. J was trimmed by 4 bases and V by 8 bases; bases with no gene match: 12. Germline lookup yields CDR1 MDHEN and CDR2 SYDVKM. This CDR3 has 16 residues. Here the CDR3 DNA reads TGTGCCAGCGCCCCTTTGCGACAGGGGGAAAATCAGCCCCAGCATTTT. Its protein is CASAPLRQGENQPQHF.

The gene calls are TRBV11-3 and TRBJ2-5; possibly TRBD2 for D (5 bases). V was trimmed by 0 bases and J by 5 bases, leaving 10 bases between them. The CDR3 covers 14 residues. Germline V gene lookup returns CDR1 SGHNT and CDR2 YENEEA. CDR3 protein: CASSLEGVRETQYF. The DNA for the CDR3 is TGTGCCAGCAGCTTAGAGGGAGTGCGGGAGACCCAGTACTTC.

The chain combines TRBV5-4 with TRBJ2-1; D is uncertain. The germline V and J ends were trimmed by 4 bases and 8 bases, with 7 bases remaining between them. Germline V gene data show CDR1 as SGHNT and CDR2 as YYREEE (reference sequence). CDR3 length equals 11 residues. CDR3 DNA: TGTGCCAGCAGCCTAGACTATGAGCAGTTCTTC. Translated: CASSLDYEQFF.

The CDR3, as DNA: TGTGCCAGCAGCGGAGCAGGGGGCCGTACCTACGAGCAGTACTTC. Residues: CASSGAGGRTYEQYF. The chain is built from TRBV9 and TRBJ2-7, with 8 nucleotides matching TRBD1. V shed 3 bases and J 2 bases; nucleotides not matched to a gene: 7. This CDR3 has 15 residues. The germline V gene has CDR1 SGDLS and CDR2 YYNGEE. Filled out from reference TRBV9 and TRBJ2-7, the complete variable domain reads DSGVTQTPKHLITATGQRVTLRCSPRSGDLSVYWYQQSLDQGLQFLIQYYNGEERAKGNILERFSAQQFPDLHSELNLSSLELGDSALYFCASSGAGGRTYEQYFGPGTRLTVT.

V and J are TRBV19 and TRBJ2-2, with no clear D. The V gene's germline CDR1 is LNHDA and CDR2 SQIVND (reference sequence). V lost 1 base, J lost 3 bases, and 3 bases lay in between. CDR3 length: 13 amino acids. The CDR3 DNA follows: TGTGCCAGTAGTATAGTATACACCGGGGAGCTGTTTTTT. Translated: CASSIVYTGELFF.

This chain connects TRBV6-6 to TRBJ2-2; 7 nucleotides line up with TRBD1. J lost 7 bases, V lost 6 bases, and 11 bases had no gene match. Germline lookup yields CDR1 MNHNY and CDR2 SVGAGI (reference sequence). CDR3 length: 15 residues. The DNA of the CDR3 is TGTGCCAGCAGGACCCCGACAGGGTTCGACGGGGAGCTGTTTTTT. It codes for CASRTPTGFDGELFF.

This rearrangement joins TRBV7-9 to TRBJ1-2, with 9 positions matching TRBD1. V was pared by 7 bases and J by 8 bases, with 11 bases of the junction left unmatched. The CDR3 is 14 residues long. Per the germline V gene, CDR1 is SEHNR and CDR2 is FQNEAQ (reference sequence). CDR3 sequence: CASIRTGEMRGYTF. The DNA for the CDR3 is TGTGCCAGCATCCGGACAGGGGAAATGCGGGGCTACACCTTC.

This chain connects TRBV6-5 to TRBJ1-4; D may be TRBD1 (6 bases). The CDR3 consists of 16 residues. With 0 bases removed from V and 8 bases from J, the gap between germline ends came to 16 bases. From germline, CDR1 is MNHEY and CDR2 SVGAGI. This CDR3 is CASSYSLAGVGEKLFF. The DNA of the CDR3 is TGTGCCAGCAGTTACTCGTTGGCAGGGGTGGGAGAAAAACTGTTTTTT.